A selection of T cell receptor beta chains follows, all from one sample in a study of blood T cell repertoires in COVID-19. The assay was immunoSEQ multiplex PCR, and TCRdb's table has in-frame clones only and misses some. The table has about 230,000 clones, approximately 84% seen once. Sequenced input: peripheral blood. The receptors derive from a man in his fifties with COVID-19, enrolled during active disease. Both conserved end residues are part of each CDR3. Each record gives: V gene, clone size, J gene, D gene, CDR3 DNA, CDR3 protein. A D gene is named only where the DNA matches it firmly. Size tells how often a clone was seen (once, few, many) or the class of an expanded clone, and some rows leave it out.

TRBV7-9	-	TRBJ1-1	-	TGTGCCAGCAGCTTAAACTTCTTCAGGTCGGACACTGAAGCTTTCTTT	CASSLNFFRSDTEAFF
TRBV6-5	-	TRBJ2-7	TRBD2	TGTGCCAGCACTATAAGCGGGGGACTCTACGAGCAGTACTTC	CASTISGGLYEQYF
TRBV7-2	-	TRBJ1-2	TRBD1	TGTGCCAGCAGCTTTGCGGACAGGGTTATCTATGGCTACACCTTC	CASSFADRVIYGYTF
TRBV7-3	-	TRBJ2-2	-	TGTGCCAGCAGCTTAAATGGGGCAGGGAACACCGGGGAGCTGTTTTTT	CASSLNGAGNTGELFF
TRBV30	-	TRBJ1-3	-	TGTGCCTGGAGCCCCCCCCGCTCTGGAAACACCATATATTTT	CAWSPPRSGNTIYF
TRBV4-3	-	TRBJ1-3	-	TGCGCCAGCAGCCAAGATCTTCTCCGGGACTCTGGAAACACCATATATTTT	CASSQDLLRDSGNTIYF
TRBV19	-	TRBJ2-1	-	TGTGCCAGTAGGGTTTCTAGCGCCGGCTCCTACAATGAGCAGTTCTTC	CASRVSSAGSYNEQFF
TRBV7-5	-	TRBJ2-7	-	TGTGCCAGAAGCTTTGAGCACCGAACGGACAGCTACGAGCAGTACTTC	CARSFEHRTDSYEQYF
TRBV19	-	TRBJ2-5	TRBD1	TGTGCCAGTAGGACACAGGGGGCGGGAGAGACCCAGTACTTC	CASRTQGAGETQYF
TRBV7-3	-	TRBJ2-1	-	TGTGCCAGCAGCTTAATCTCAACAAGCAATGAGCAGTTCTTC	CASSLISTSNEQFF
TRBV7-9	-	TRBJ2-7	-	TGTGCCAGCAGCCCCCGGTTGTTACCTAAGGAGCAGTACTTC	CASSPRLLPKEQYF
TRBV28	few	TRBJ1-5	-	TGTGCCAGCAGTTTATGGCAGGGAGGCACCCATAGCAATCAGCCCCAGCATTTT	CASSLWQGGTHSNQPQHF
TRBV6-6	-	TRBJ2-1	TRBD2	TGTGCCAGCAGTCTCTACCCTAGCGGGAGGGCGTCCTACAATGAGCAGTTCTTC	CASSLYPSGRASYNEQFF
TRBV27	-	TRBJ2-2	TRBD2	TGTGCCAGCAGTCCGCGGGGGGGTTTATCCGGGGAGCTGTTTTTT	CASSPRGGLSGELFF
TRBV30	-	TRBJ2-1	-	TGTGCCTGGAATCAACAGGGCAATGAGCAGTTCTTC	CAWNQQGNEQFF
TRBV1	-	TRBJ2-7	-	TGCACCAGCAGCCAAGATGGAAATAATCTTAGACTAGCGGAGAACTACGAGCAGTACTTC	CTSSQDGNNLRLAENYEQYF
TRBV27	few	TRBJ2-7	-	TGTGCCAGCACCTCCGTCTCCAGGGGTGAGAAGTACGAGCAGTACTTC	CASTSVSRGEKYEQYF
TRBV2	few	TRBJ2-7	TRBD2	TGTGCCAGCACCCGGGACTACTCCTACGAGCAGTACTTC	CASTRDYSYEQYF
TRBV12-3/TRBV12-4	-	TRBJ1-3	-	TGTGCCAGCTCGAACACCATATATTTT	CASSNTIYF
TRBV5-1	-	TRBJ2-1	TRBD1	TGCGCCAGCAGCTTCAATGACAGGGGGGTTTTGTACAATGAGCAGTTCTTC	CASSFNDRGVLYNEQFF
TRBV7-9	-	TRBJ2-7	-	TGTGCCAGCAGTTCAAACAGGGCCCCTCTCTACGAGCAGTACTTC	CASSSNRAPLYEQYF
TRBV27	-	TRBJ2-1	-	TGTGCCAGCAGTTTATCGGGAGCCCCCAATGAGCAGTTCTTC	CASSLSGAPNEQFF